Each of the 18 T cell receptor beta chains below was sequenced from the same sample in a study of blood T cells in healthy people across ages. Combining a sample-barcoded 5' primer with a J-beta primer mix, a second PCR ran for roughly 6 to 11 cycles. Using its own MiXCR run on the 5' RACE reads, TCRdb lists one record per CDR3 protein. The table has 1.5 million to 2 million distinct CDR3 sequences, 49% seen once; the top ten hold more than 2%. Specimen: blood. The receptors derive from a woman aged 40 to 50 in good health.

The chain combines TRBV6-1 with TRBJ2-7, with D unresolved. Between the trimmed V and J ends, which lost 3 bases and 5 bases, there was a span of 8 bases. Germline-derived CDR1 and CDR2 are MNHNS and SASEGT. The CDR3 extends over 12 amino acids. CDR3 in amino acids: CASSDPIDEQYF. As DNA, the CDR3 is TGTGCCAGCAGTGATCCGATCGACGAGCAGTACTTC.

This clonotype was found a few times. The chain combines TRBV5-1 with TRBJ2-7; 7 nucleotides line up with TRBD1. Germline V gives CDR1 SGHRS, CDR2 YFSETQ. The V and J ends lost 2 bases and 4 bases, in that order; junction bases with no gene match: 9. This CDR3 is 15 amino acids long. CDR3 loop: CASSFGTALTYEQYF. In DNA, the CDR3 is TGCGCCAGCAGCTTCGGGACAGCGTTAACTTACGAGCAGTACTTC. Using reference TRBV5-1 and TRBJ2-7 for the parts outside the CDR3, the full variable domain is KAGVTQTPRYLIKTRGQQVTLSCSPISGHRSVSWYQQTPGQGLQFLFEYFSETQRNKGNFPGRFSGRQFSNSRSEMNVSTLELGDSALYLCASSFGTALTYEQYFGPGTRLTVT.

This chain connects TRBV4-1 to TRBJ1-4; no reliable D call. With 2 bases removed from V and 10 bases from J, the gap between germline ends came to 17 bases. From germline, CDR1 is MGHRA and CDR2 YSYEKL. The CDR3 length is 15 residues. CDR3 sequence: CASSQFPVLYGKLFF. CDR3 DNA: TGCGCCAGCAGCCAATTCCCGGTTTTATATGGAAAACTGTTTTTT.

The chain couples TRBV5-1 to TRBJ2-7; a possible D gene is TRBD2 (5 bases). Germline CDR1 and CDR2: SGHRS and YFSETQ. The V end lost 0 bases, the J end lost 4 bases, and 14 bases lay between the germline ends. The CDR3 is 15 residues long. CDR3 coding DNA: TGCGCCAGCAGCTTGGTAAACGGCCCGGGGTACGAGCAGTACTTC. This gives the protein CASSLVNGPGYEQYF.

The J gene is TRBJ1-5, the V gene TRBV29-1, with D hard to call. This CDR3 is built from 13 residues. From germline, CDR1 is SQVTM and CDR2 ANQGSEA. Trimming took off 4 bases at V and 4 bases at J, with 11 bases between the two ends. The CDR3 DNA sequence: TGCAGCGTTGTGTGGGGTACTAATCAGCCCCAGCATTTT. Translation gives CSVVWGTNQPQHF.

Only a few counts were recorded for this clonotype. This chain uses TRBV14 with TRBJ2-3; either TRBD1 or TRBD2 may supply D (5 bases each). The V end was cut by 0 bases, the J end by 6 bases, with 10 bases between. There are 14 residues in the CDR3. Germline V gene lookup returns CDR1 SGHDN and CDR2 FVKESK. The CDR3 sequence is CASSQERGKDTQYF. Here the CDR3 DNA reads TGTGCCAGCAGCCAAGAACGGGGCAAGGATACGCAGTATTTT.

The V and J genes are TRBV20-1 and TRBJ2-4; no clear D gene. Germline CDR1 DFQATT, CDR2 SNEGSKA (reference sequence). Trimming left V 3 bases short and J 3 bases short, with 12 bases between. This CDR3 is built from 14 residues. The CDR3 sequence: CSASRLLGKNIQYF. The CDR3 nucleotides are TGCAGTGCTAGTCGACTTTTGGGCAAAAACATTCAGTACTTC.

V and J are TRBV12-3 or TRBV12-4 and TRBJ2-7; D is unresolved. The J call may not be correct, given that the DNA end is closer to TRBJ2-5. CDR3 length: 14 residues. DNA of the CDR3: TGTGCCAGCAGTTTAGGGGGTTCGGCAGAGACCCAGTACTTC. Its translation is CASSLGGSAETQYF.

The chain recombines TRBV7-8 with TRBJ1-5, with D unresolved. CDR3 length equals 15 residues. Germline values: CDR1 SGHVS, CDR2 FQNEAQ. The V and J ends lost 6 bases and 1 base respectively, with 13 bases between them. The CDR3 loop reads CASSKTEDSNQPQHF. The CDR3 DNA follows: TGTGCCAGCAGTAAGACCGAAGACAGCAATCAGCCCCAGCATTTT.

The chain couples TRBV20-1 to TRBJ1-4, with unresolved D. Germline CDR1 reads DFQATT; CDR2 reads SNEGSKA (reference sequence). With 3 bases removed from V and 8 bases from J, the gap between germline ends came to 7 bases. CDR3 length: 11 amino acids. The CDR3 spells CSASEQEKLFF. CDR3 coding DNA: TGCAGTGCTAGTGAGCAGGAAAAACTGTTTTTT.

With respect to this clonotype: This sequence may be a read error, since a much larger clone differs from it by one base. The chain couples TRBV5-1 to TRBJ2-5; D remains unclear. Trimming shortened V by 4 bases and J by 5 bases, and 6 bases separated the two germline ends. Germline V CDR1 and CDR2: SGHRS, YFSETQ. The CDR3 is made up of 11 amino acids. CDR3 residues: CASSMHETQYF. In DNA, the CDR3 is TGCGCCAGCAGCATGCACGAGACCCAGTACTTC.

This clonotype was detected only a few times. The V gene is TRBV7-9, the J gene TRBJ1-2; D is unresolved. The CDR3 loop spans 14 amino acids. Germline V gene data show CDR1 as SEHNR and CDR2 as FQNEAQ (reference sequence). V lost 5 bases to trimming and J lost 3 bases, with 13 bases between them. CDR3 bases: TGTGCCAGCAGCAGCGACACCCTATACTATGGCTACACCTTC. It codes for CASSSDTLYYGYTF.

Only one count was recorded for this clonotype. The chain is built from TRBV2 and TRBJ1-4; 9 nucleotides match TRBD1. The CDR3 is 15 residues long. V lost 2 bases to trimming and J lost 6 bases; unmatched junction nucleotides: 4. Germline V lookup: CDR1 SNHLY, CDR2 FYNNEI. CDR3 DNA sequence: TGTGCCAGCAGTGAAACGACAGGGGGAGATGAAAAACTGTTTTTT. Protein: CASSETTGGDEKLFF.

In this sample, this clonotype turned up a few times. This rearrangement joins TRBV9 to TRBJ1-2; D call uncertain. The CDR3 sequence is 14 residues long. Germline loops: CDR1 SGDLS, CDR2 YYNGEE. Trimming cost V 3 bases and J 0 bases, with 9 bases left between them. The CDR3 spells CASSADEANYGYTF. The CDR3, as DNA: TGTGCCAGCAGCGCGGACGAAGCTAACTATGGCTACACCTTC. Full variable domain (rest looked up from reference TRBV9 and TRBJ1-2): DSGVTQTPKHLITATGQRVTLRCSPRSGDLSVYWYQQSLDQGLQFLIQYYNGEERAKGNILERFSAQQFPDLHSELNLSSLELGDSALYFCASSADEANYGYTFGSGTRLTVV.

A remark on this clonotype: This could be a read error, since a much larger clone is one nucleotide away. The chain uses TRBV20-1 and TRBJ2-3; 10 bases line up with TRBD1. After removal of 3 bases from V and 4 bases from J, the junction contained 10 bases not matched to a gene. The CDR3 is 16 amino acids. Germline-derived CDR1 and CDR2 are DFQATT and SNEGSKA (reference sequence). For the CDR3, the DNA is TGCAGTGCTAGGACCGGGACAGGGGTTGGCGCAGATACGCAGTATTTT. It yields the protein CSARTGTGVGADTQYF.

The rearrangement links TRBV10-3 to TRBJ1-2, with 7 bases lining up with TRBD1. V was clipped by 10 bases and J by 2 bases; unmatched bases: 10. CDR3 length: 14 amino acids. Looked up from germline, CDR1 is ENHRY and CDR2 is SYGVKD. The chain's CDR3 is CATSPGGSNYGYTF. In DNA form, the CDR3 reads TGTGCCACTAGCCCAGGGGGATCCAACTATGGCTACACCTTC.

This clonotype was observed a few times. The chain has TRBV20-1 and TRBJ2-5; TRBD1 is a possible D gene (6 bases). Germline values: CDR1 DFQATT, CDR2 SNEGSKA (reference sequence). The CDR3 has 15 residues. V dropped 1 base and J dropped 3 bases, with 15 bases sitting between them. CDR3 DNA sequence: TGCAGTGCTAGAGCACCCAGGGCAGGGGAAGAGACCCAGTACTTC. As protein: CSARAPRAGEETQYF.

V and J are TRBV6-2 or TRBV6-3 and TRBJ2-7; 13 positions agree with TRBD2. The DNA end is more similar to TRBJ2-5, so the J call may be wrong. The CDR3 extends over 16 amino acids. Germline values: CDR1 MNHEY, CDR2 SVGEGT. This CDR3 is CASSMWTSGGQATQYF. The CDR3 coding sequence is TGTGCCAGCAGTATGTGGACTAGCGGGGGCCAGGCGACCCAGTACTTC.